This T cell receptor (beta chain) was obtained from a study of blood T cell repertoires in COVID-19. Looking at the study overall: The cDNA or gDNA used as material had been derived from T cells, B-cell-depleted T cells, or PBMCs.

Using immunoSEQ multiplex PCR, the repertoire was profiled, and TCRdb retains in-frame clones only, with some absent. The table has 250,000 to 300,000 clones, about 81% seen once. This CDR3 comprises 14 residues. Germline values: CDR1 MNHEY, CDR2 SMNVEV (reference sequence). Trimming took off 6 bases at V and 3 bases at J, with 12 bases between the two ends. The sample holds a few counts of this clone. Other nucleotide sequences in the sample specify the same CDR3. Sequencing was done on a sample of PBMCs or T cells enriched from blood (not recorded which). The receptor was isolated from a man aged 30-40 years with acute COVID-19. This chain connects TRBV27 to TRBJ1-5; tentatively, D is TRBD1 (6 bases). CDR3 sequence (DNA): TGTGCCAGCAGCCCGGGACAAGTCAATCAGCCCCAGCATTTT. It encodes CASSPGQVNQPQHF.